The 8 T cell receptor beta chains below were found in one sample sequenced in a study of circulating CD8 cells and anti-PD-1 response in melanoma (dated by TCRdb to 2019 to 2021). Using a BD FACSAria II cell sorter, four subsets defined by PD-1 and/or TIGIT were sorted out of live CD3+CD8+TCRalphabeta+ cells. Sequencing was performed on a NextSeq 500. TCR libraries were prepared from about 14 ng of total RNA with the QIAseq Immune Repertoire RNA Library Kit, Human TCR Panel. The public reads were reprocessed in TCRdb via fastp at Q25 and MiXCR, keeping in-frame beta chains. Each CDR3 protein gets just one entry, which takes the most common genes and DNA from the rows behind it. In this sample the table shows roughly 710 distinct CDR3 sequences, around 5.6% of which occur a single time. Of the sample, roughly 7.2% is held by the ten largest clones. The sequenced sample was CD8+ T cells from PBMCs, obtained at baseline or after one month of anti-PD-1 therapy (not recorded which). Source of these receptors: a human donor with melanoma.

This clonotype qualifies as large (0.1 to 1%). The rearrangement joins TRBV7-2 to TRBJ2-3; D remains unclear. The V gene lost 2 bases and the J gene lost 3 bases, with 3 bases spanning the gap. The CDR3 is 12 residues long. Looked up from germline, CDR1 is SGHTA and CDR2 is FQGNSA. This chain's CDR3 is CASSLLTDTQYF. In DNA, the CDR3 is TGTGCCAGCAGCTTACTTACAGATACGCAGTATTTT.

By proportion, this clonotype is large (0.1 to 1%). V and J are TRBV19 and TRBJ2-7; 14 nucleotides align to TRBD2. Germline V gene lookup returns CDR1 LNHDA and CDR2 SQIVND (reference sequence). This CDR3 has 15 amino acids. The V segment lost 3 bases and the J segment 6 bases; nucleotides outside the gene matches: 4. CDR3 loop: CASSMGLAGELEQYF. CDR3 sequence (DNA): TGTGCCAGTAGTATGGGACTAGCGGGAGAACTCGAGCAGTACTTC.

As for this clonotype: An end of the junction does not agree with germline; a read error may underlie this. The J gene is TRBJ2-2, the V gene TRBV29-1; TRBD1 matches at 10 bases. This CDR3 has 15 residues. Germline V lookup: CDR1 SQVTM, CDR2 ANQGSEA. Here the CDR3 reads CSVPGTGVGTGELLF. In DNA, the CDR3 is TGCAGCGTTCCTGGGACAGGGGTTGGCACCGGGGAGCTGCTTTTT.

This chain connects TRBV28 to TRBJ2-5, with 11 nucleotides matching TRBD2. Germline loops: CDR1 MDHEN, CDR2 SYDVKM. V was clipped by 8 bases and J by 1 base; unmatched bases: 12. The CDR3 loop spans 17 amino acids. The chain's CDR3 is CASGTSGTLFPQETQYF. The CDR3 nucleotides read TGTGCCAGCGGGACTAGCGGAACCCTGTTCCCCCAAGAGACCCAGTACTTC.

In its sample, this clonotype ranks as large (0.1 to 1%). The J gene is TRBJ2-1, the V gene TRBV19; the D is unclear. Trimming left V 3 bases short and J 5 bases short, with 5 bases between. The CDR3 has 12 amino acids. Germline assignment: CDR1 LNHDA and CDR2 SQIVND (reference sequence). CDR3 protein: CASSIADNEQFF. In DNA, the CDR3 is TGTGCCAGTAGTATCGCTGACAATGAGCAGTTCTTC.

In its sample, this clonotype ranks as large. The CDR3 DNA is TGTGCCAGCAGCCTAATTGAGTCGTCCTACAATGAGCAGTTCTTC. The encoded protein is CASSLIESSYNEQFF. The V call is TRBV7-3, the J call TRBJ2-1, with D unclear. Germline V gene lookup returns CDR1 SGHTA and CDR2 FQGTGA. This CDR3 has 15 residues. Trimming stripped 5 bases from V and 1 base from J, with 12 bases between.

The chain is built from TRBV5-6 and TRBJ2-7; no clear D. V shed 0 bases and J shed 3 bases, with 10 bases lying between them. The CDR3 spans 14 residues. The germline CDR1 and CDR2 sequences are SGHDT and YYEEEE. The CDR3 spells CASSLVRMHYEQYF. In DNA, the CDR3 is TGTGCCAGCAGCTTGGTGCGGATGCACTACGAGCAGTACTTC.

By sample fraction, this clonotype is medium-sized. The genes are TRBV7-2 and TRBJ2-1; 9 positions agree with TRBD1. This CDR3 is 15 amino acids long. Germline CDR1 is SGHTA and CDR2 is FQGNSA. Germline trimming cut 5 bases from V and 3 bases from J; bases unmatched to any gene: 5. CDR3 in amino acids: CASSPDRGVYNEQFF. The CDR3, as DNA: TGTGCCAGCAGCCCAGACAGGGGGGTCTACAATGAGCAGTTCTTC.